This T cell receptor (beta chain) was identified in a study of cytomegalovirus exposure and HLA in healthy donors. In germline, CDR1 is MDHEN, CDR2 SYDVKM. Trimming removed 3 bases at V and 10 bases at J, with 16 bases between. This CDR3 is 15 amino acids long. Assay: immunoSEQ multiplex PCR; the TCRdb copy retains only in-frame clones and omits some. The sample contains under 110,000 clones, 88% of which appear only once. The chain recombines TRBV28 with TRBJ1-6; no clear D gene. This clonotype was sampled from a woman younger than 30 in good health and CMV-seropositive. The sample was PBMCs. The DNA for the CDR3 is TGTGCCAGCAGTTTTTCCCCACATGGAGACTCACCCCTCCACTTT. Translating gives CASSFSPHGDSPLHF.